Following are 18 T cell receptor beta chains from one sample sequenced in a study of cytomegalovirus exposure and HLA in healthy donors. Researchers ran the PCR with 60 Vbeta and 13 Jbeta primers. Produced via immunoSEQ multiplex PCR; TCRdb's table is partial and in-frame only. The table lists more than 110,000 clones, about four fifths of them singletons. The source material was PBMCs. All receptors come from a man aged 25 to 45 in good health and CMV-seronegative.

In DNA form, the CDR3 reads TGCGCCAGCAGCTTAACCGGGAGGCACTACGAGCAGTACTTC. Protein product: CASSLTGRHYEQYF. V usage is TRBV5-1 and J usage is TRBJ2-7; 7 positions agree with TRBD2. Losses at the gene ends were 2 bases for V and 3 bases for J; bases not matched to a gene: 5. This CDR3 region has 14 residues. Germline CDR1 reads SGHRS; CDR2 reads YFSETQ.

This chain connects TRBV4-1 to TRBJ2-1; the D gene is possibly TRBD1 (6 bases). The CDR3 is made up of 14 amino acids. Germline assignment: CDR1 MGHRA and CDR2 YSYEKL. V was pared by 0 bases and J by 15 bases, with 18 bases between. The CDR3 sequence: CASSQDPVAGDAFF. DNA for the CDR3: TGCGCCAGCAGCCAAGATCCTGTGGCAGGGGATGCGTTCTTC.

The J gene is TRBJ2-2, the V gene TRBV6-6, with unresolved D. The CDR3 contains 15 residues. Germline assignment: CDR1 MNHNY and CDR2 SVGAGI (reference sequence). V was trimmed by 3 bases and J by 5 bases, leaving 13 bases between them. The CDR3 DNA reads TGTGCCAGCAGTTATATAAGACTGGAAACCGGGGAGCTGTTTTTT. Its translation: CASSYIRLETGELFF.

The rearrangement joins TRBV28 to TRBJ2-2; 8 nucleotides align to TRBD2. With V trimmed by 1 base and J by 7 bases, 8 bases remained unmatched. This CDR3 is 16 amino acids long. The germline CDR1 and CDR2 sequences are MDHEN and SYDVKM. CDR3 in DNA: TGTGCCAGCAGTTTATACAGCGGGGGTGATGGCGGGGAGCTGTTTTTT. Translation gives CASSLYSGGDGGELFF.

Only a few counts were recorded for this clone. V is TRBV19 and J is TRBJ2-7; tentatively, D is TRBD2 (7 bases). Trimming shortened V by 7 bases and J by 2 bases, and 12 bases separated the two germline ends. There are 13 residues in the CDR3. From germline, CDR1 is LNHDA and CDR2 SQIVND (reference sequence). CDR3 sequence: CASNVGGPYEQYF. Written as DNA, the CDR3 is TGTGCCAGTAACGTGGGGGGGCCCTACGAGCAGTACTTC. Supplemented by reference TRBV19 and TRBJ2-7, the full variable domain reads DGGITQSPKYLFRKEGQNVTLSCEQNLNHDAMYWYRQDPGQGLRLIYYSQIVNDFQKGDIAEGYSVSREKKESFPLTVTSAQKNPTAFYLCASNVGGPYEQYFGPGTRLTVT.

V gene TRBV27 combines with J gene TRBJ2-5; perhaps TRBD2 as D (6 bases). Germline V gene lookup returns CDR1 MNHEY and CDR2 SMNVEV (reference sequence). Trimming cost V 7 bases and J 4 bases, with 13 bases left between them. This CDR3 contains 13 residues. CDR3 bases: TGTGCCAGCACATCCCTGGGGGGAGAGACCCAGTACTTC. Its protein is CASTSLGGETQYF.

The chain employs TRBV10-1 and TRBJ2-5; 7 nucleotides agree with TRBD1. The CDR3 has 14 amino acids. The V gene end was trimmed by 2 bases and the J gene end by 3 bases; junction bases not matched to a gene: 3. The germline V gene encodes CDR1 WNHNN and CDR2 SYGVQD (reference sequence). CDR3 nucleotides: TGCGCCAGCAGTGAGGACAGGGCGAAAGAGACCCAGTACTTC. Its translation: CASSEDRAKETQYF.

The rearrangement uses TRBV7-9 and TRBJ1-3, with no clear D. This CDR3 spans 14 amino acids. V gave up 0 bases and J gave up 3 bases, with 6 bases separating them. CDR1 is SEHNR, CDR2 FQNEAQ, per germline (reference sequence). This CDR3 reads CASSLANSGNTIYF. In DNA form, the CDR3 reads TGTGCCAGCAGCTTAGCGAACAGTGGAAACACCATATATTTT.

V usage is TRBV27 and J usage is TRBJ1-1, with 7 positions matching TRBD1. This CDR3 has 16 residues. The germline V gene encodes CDR1 MNHEY and CDR2 SMNVEV (reference sequence). V was clipped by 2 bases and J by 0 bases; unmatched bases: 6. The CDR3 sequence is CASSLRGTAMNTEAFF. Here the CDR3 DNA reads TGTGCCAGCAGTTTACGGGGGACAGCCATGAACACTGAAGCTTTCTTT.

The V call is TRBV11-2, the J call TRBJ2-7, with 7 bases fitting TRBD2. The CDR3 contains 14 residues. Germline V gene sequence: CDR1 SGHAT, CDR2 FQNNGV. V was pared by 4 bases and J by 3 bases, with 6 bases of the junction left unmatched. The CDR3 here is CASSSSGMGYEQYF. Written as DNA, the CDR3 is TGTGCCAGCAGCTCAAGCGGGATGGGCTACGAGCAGTACTTC. Full variable domain (remainder filled in from reference TRBV11-2 and TRBJ2-7): EAGVAQSPRYKIIEKRQSVAFWCNPISGHATLYWYQQILGQGPKLLIQFQNNGVVDDSQLPKDRFSAERLKGVDSTLKIQPAKLEDSAVYLCASSSSGMGYEQYFGPGTRLTVT.

The J gene is TRBJ1-1, the V gene TRBV6-5; D might be TRBD1 (5 bases). The CDR3 runs to 14 residues. Germline V gene sequence: CDR1 MNHEY, CDR2 SVGAGI. The V gene lost 4 bases and the J gene lost 4 bases, with 13 bases spanning the gap. CDR3 protein: CASSLGHVGTEAFF. Written as DNA, the CDR3 is TGTGCCAGCAGTTTAGGACACGTGGGCACTGAAGCTTTCTTT.

The J gene is TRBJ2-7, the V gene TRBV6-5; 10 bases are shared with TRBD1. The CDR3 length is 15 residues. Germline CDR1 MNHEY, CDR2 SVGAGI. Trimming took 5 bases from V and 5 from J; bases not matched to a gene: 9. CDR3 in DNA: TGTGCCAGCAGTCCCGGGACAGGGGAGTCGAACGAGCAGTACTTC. This translates into CASSPGTGESNEQYF.

The chain recombines TRBV7-8 with TRBJ2-7; 11 bases agree with TRBD1. The CDR3 spans 15 residues. The germline CDR1 and CDR2 sequences are SGHVS and FQNEAQ. Trimming at V came to 1 base and at J to 4 bases, leaving 3 bases not matched to a gene. The CDR3 nucleotides read TGTGCCAGCAGCTTAGGGACAGGGGGCGGGTACGAGCAGTACTTC. Protein: CASSLGTGGGYEQYF.

The chain combines TRBV19 with TRBJ1-5, with a weak D call TRBD1 (5 bases). Trimming left V 5 bases short and J 0 bases short, with 17 bases between. CDR1 LNHDA and CDR2 SQIVND come from the germline V gene (reference sequence). The CDR3 consists of 17 residues. The CDR3 DNA sequence: TGTGCCAGTAGTGCCAGGGAGGTAGGTTATAGCAATCAGCCCCAGCATTTT. It codes for CASSAREVGYSNQPQHF.

The V gene is TRBV5-3, the J gene TRBJ1-2; D remains ambiguous. TRBV5-3 qualifies as an ORF whose function is uncertain. CDR3 length: 16 residues. Deletions cut 0 bases from V and 0 bases from J, with 12 bases between. As DNA, the CDR3 is TGTGCCAGAAGCTTGGTGGCAGGCCTCGCTAACTATGGCTACACCTTC. It specifies CARSLVAGLANYGYTF.

This clone was seen a handful of times. The V gene is TRBV2, the J gene TRBJ1-4; perhaps TRBD1 as D (5 bases). Germline assignment: CDR1 SNHLY and CDR2 FYNNEI. The CDR3 consists of 17 residues. V lost 5 bases, J lost 8 bases, and 24 bases lay in between. The DNA of the CDR3 is TGTGCCAGCAGTTCAAGTGGTGGCGGGGGACTCATCGAAAAACTGTTTTTT. Residues: CASSSSGGGGLIEKLFF. The entire variable domain, with the rest obtained from reference TRBV2 and TRBJ1-4, is as follows: EPEVTQTPSHQVTQMGQEVILRCVPISNHLYFYWYRQILGQKVEFLVSFYNNEISEKSEIFDDQFSVERPDGSNFTLKIRSTKLEDSAMYFCASSSSGGGGLIEKLFFGSGTQLSVL.

This sequence joins TRBV30 and TRBJ1-5; D not resolved. V gave up 2 bases and J gave up 3 bases, with 14 bases separating them. The CDR3 spans 15 residues. Germline CDR1 reads GTSNPN; CDR2 reads SVGIG (reference sequence). CDR3 bases: TGTGCCTGGAGTAACAGATTGAACGCCAATCAGCCCCAGCATTTT. This translates into CAWSNRLNANQPQHF. The full variable domain, completed using reference TRBV30 and TRBJ1-5, is SQTIHQWPATLVQPVGSPLSLECTVEGTSNPNLYWYRQAAGRGLQLLFYSVGIGQISSEVPQNLSASRPQDRQFILSSKKLLLSDSGFYLCAWSNRLNANQPQHFGDGTRLSIL.

V is TRBV19 and J is TRBJ1-5; 8 bases are shared with TRBD1. Unmatched junction bases numbered 9, after V lost 4 bases and J lost 7 bases. Germline V gives CDR1 LNHDA, CDR2 SQIVND (reference sequence). The CDR3 extends over 15 amino acids. The DNA of the CDR3 is TGTGCCAGTAGTACGATGACAGGGGAGTGGCAGCCCCAGCATTTT. The encoded protein is CASSTMTGEWQPQHF.